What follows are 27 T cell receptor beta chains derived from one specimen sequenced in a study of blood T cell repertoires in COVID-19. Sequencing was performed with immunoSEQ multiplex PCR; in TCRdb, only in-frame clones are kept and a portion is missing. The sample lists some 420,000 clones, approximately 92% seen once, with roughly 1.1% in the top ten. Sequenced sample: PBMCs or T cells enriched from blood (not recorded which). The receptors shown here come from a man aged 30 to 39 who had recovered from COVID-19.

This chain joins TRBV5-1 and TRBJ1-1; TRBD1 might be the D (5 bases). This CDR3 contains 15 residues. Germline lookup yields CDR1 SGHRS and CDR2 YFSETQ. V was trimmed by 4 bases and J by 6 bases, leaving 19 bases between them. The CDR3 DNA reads TGCGCCAGCAGCAGTCGGGTCGGGGGGAGAGCTGAAGCTTTCTTT. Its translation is CASSSRVGGRAEAFF.

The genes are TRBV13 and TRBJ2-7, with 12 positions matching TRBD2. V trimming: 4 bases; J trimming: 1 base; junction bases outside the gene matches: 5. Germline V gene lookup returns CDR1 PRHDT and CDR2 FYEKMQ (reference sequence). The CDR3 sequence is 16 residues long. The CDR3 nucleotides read TGTGCCAGCAGCTCTGCTGGACTAGCGGGATCCTACGAGCAGTACTTC. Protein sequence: CASSSAGLAGSYEQYF.

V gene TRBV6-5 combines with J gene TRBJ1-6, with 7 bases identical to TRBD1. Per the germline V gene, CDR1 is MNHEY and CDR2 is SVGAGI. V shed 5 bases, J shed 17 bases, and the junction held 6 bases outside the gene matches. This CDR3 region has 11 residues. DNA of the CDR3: TGTGCCAGCAGTCTCGACAGGGACGTCCACTTT. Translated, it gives CASSLDRDVHF.

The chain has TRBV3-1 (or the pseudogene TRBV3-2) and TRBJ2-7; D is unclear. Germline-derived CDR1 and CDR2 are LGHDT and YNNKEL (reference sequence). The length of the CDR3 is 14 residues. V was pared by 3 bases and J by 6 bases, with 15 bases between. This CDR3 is CASSHLNEASEQYF. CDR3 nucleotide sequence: TGTGCCAGCAGCCACCTGAATGAGGCCTCCGAGCAGTACTTC.

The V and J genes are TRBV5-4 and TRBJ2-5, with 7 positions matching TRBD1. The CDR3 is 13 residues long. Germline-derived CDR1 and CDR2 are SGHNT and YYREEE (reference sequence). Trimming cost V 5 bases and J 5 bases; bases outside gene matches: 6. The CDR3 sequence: CASSRDSRETQYF. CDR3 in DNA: TGTGCCAGCAGTCGGGACAGCAGGGAGACCCAGTACTTC.

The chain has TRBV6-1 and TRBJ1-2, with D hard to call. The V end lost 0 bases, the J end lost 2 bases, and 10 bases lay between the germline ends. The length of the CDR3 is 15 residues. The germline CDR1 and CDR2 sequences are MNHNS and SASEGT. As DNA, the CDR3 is TGTGCCAGCAGTGAAGCGTTGGCGGTCAACTATGGCTACACCTTC. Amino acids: CASSEALAVNYGYTF.

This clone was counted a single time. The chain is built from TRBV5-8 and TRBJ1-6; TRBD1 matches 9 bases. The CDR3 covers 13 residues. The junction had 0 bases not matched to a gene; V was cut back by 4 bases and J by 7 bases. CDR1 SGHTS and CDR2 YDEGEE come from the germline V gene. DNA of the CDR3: TGTGCCAGCAGCGACAGGGGGAATTCACCCCTCCACTTT. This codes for CASSDRGNSPLHF.

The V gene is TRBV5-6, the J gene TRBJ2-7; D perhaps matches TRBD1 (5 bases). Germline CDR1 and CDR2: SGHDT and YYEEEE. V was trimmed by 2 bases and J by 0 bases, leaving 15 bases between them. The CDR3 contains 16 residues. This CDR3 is CASSLLLRQSSYEQYF. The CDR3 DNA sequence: TGTGCCAGCAGCTTACTATTGAGACAGAGCTCCTACGAGCAGTACTTC.

As DNA, the CDR3 is TGCGCCAGTAGGCGCGGGGAGACTTCTGGAAACACCATATATTTT. Translated, it gives CASRRGETSGNTIYF. The chain employs TRBV5-1 and TRBJ1-3; D is unresolved. CDR3 size: 15 residues. V lost 8 bases, J lost 1 base, and 16 bases lay in between. Germline assignment: CDR1 SGHRS and CDR2 YFSETQ.

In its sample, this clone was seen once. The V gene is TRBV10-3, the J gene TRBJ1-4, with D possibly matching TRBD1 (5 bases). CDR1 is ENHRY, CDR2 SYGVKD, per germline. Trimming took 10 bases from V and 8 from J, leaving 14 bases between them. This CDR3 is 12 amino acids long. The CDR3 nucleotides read TGTGCCACCGGGGGGGTTGGGGAAAAACTGTTTTTT. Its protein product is CATGGVGEKLFF.

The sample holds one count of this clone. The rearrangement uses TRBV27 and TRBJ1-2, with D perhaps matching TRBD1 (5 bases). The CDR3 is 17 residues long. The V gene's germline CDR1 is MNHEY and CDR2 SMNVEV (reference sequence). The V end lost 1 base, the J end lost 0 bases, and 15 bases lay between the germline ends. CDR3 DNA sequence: TGTGCCAGCAGTTTATTAGGGGATGCCAACACTAACTATGGCTACACCTTC. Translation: CASSLLGDANTNYGYTF.

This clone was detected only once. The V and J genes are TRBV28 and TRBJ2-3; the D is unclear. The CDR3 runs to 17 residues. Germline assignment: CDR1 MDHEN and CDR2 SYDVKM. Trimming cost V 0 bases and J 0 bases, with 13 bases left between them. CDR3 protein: CASSLCCPGASTDTQYF. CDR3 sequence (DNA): TGTGCCAGCAGTTTATGTTGCCCGGGTGCTAGCACAGATACGCAGTATTTT.

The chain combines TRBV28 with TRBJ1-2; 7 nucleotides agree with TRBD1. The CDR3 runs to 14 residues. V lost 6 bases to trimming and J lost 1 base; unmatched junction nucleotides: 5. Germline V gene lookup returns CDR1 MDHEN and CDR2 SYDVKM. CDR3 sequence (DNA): TGTGCCAGCAGCACAGGGGCGAATAACTATGGCTACACCTTC. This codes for CASSTGANNYGYTF.

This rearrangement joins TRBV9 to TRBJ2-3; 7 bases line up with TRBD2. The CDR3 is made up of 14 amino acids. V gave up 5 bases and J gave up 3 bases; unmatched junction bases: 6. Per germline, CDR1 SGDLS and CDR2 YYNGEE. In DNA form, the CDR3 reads TGTGCCAGCAGTCGCGGGAGTTGGACAGATACGCAGTATTTT. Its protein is CASSRGSWTDTQYF.

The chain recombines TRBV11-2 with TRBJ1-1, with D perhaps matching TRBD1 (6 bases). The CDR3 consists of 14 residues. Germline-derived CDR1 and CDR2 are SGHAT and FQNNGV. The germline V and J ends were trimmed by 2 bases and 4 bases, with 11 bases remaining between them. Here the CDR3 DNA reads TGTGCCAGCAGCTTACAACAGGGTGCCACTGAAGCTTTCTTT. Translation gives CASSLQQGATEAFF.

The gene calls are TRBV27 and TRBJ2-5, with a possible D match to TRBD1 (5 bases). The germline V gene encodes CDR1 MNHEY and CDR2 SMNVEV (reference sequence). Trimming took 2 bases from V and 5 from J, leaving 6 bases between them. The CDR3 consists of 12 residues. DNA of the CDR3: TGTGCCAGCAGTTTAACAGGCGAGACCCAGTACTTC. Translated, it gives CASSLTGETQYF.

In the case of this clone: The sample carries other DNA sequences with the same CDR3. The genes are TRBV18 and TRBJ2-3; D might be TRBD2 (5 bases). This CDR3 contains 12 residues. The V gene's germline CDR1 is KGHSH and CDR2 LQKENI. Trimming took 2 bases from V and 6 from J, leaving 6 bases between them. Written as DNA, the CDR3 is TGTGCCAGCTCACCATCGGGGGATACGCAGTATTTT. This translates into CASSPSGDTQYF.

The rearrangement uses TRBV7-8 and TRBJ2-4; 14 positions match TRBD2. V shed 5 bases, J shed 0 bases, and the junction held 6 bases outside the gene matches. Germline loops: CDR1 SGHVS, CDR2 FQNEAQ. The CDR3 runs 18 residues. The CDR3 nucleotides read TGTGCCAGCAGCCCCGGACTAGCGGGAGGCGTAGCCAAAAACATTCAGTACTTC. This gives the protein CASSPGLAGGVAKNIQYF.

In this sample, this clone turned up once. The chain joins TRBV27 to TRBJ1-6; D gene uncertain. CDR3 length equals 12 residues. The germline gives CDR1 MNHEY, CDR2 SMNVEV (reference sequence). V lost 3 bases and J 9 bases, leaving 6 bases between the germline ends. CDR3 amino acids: CASSFGSSPLHF. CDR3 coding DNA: TGTGCCAGCAGTTTCGGTAGTTCACCCCTCCACTTT.

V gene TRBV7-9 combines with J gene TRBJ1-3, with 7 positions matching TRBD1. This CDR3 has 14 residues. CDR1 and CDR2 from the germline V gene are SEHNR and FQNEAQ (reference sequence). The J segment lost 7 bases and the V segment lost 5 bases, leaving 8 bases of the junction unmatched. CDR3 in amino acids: CASSPGQVENTIYF. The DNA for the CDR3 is TGTGCCAGCAGCCCCGGACAGGTTGAGAACACCATATATTTT.

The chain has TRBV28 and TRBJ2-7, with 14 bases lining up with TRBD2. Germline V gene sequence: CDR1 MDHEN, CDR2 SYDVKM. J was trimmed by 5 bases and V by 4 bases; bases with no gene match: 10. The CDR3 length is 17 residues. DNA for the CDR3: TGTGCCAGCAGTTCAAAACGACTAGCGGGAGGGCTCGACGAGCAGTACTTC. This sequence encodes CASSSKRLAGGLDEQYF.

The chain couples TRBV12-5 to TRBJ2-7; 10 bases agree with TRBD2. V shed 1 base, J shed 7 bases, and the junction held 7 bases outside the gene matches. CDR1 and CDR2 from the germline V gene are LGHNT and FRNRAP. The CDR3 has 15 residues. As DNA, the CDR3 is TGTGCTAGTGGTTTGGACGCTAGCGGGAGAGCGGAGCAGTACTTC. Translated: CASGLDASGRAEQYF. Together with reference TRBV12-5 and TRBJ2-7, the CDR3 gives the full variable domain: DARVTQTPRHKVTEMGQEVTMRCQPILGHNTVFWYRQTMMQGLELLAYFRNRAPLDDSGMPKDRFSAEMPDATLATLKIQPSEPRDSAVYFCASGLDASGRAEQYFGPGTRLTVT.

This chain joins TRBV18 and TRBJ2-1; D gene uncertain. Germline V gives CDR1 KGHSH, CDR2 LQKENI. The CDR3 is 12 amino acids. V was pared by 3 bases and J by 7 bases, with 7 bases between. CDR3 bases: TGTGCCAGCTCACCGGAGTGGAATGAGCAGTTCTTC. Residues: CASSPEWNEQFF.

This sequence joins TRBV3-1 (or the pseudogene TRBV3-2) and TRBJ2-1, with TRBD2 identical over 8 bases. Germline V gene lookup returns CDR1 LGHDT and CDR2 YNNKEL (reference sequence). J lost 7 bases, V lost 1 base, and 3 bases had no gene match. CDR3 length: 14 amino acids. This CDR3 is CASSQGGRRNEQFF. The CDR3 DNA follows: TGTGCCAGCAGCCAAGGCGGGAGGAGGAATGAGCAGTTCTTC.

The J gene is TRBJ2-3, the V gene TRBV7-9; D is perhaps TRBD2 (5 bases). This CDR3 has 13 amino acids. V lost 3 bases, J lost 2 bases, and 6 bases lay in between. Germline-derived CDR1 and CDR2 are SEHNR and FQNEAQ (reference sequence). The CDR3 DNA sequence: TGTGCCAGCAGCTTCGGGAACACAGATACGCAGTATTTT. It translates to CASSFGNTDTQYF.

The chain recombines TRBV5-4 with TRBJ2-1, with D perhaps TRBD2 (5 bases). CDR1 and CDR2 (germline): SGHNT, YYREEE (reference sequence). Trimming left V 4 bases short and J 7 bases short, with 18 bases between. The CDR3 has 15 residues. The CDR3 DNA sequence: TGTGCCAGCAGCCTAAGTGAGGGAGTAAGGAATGAGCAGTTCTTC. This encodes CASSLSEGVRNEQFF.

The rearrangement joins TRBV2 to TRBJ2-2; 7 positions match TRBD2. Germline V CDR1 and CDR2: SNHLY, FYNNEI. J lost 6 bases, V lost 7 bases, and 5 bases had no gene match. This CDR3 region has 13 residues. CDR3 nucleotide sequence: TGTGCCAGCACCCCTGCGGGAGCCGGGGAGCTGTTTTTT. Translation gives CASTPAGAGELFF.